This T cell receptor beta chain stems from a study of T cells in Graves' hyperthyroidism and ophthalmopathy. Study-wide results and caveats: Model predictions of ophthalmopathy came a median around 7.1 months before onset.

This clonotype was counted only a few times. Its antigen remains unidentified. Researchers amplified the TCR beta CDR3 regions from RNA transcripts. The TCR CDR3 was amplified in a first-round RT-PCR using the HTBI primer set. TCRdb recomputed calls from the multiplex PCR reads with MiXCR, one row per CDR3 protein. The table records around 400,000 distinct CDR3 sequences, roughly 25% of them present only once. For Graves' hyperthyroidism to be stable, ophthalmopathy could not progress within 18 months. The hyperthyroidism was newly diagnosed and had lasted under 2 months; the patients were aged 18 to 65. Fresh peripheral blood, around 10 ml, yielded the PBMCs. This TCR was sampled from a man aged 45-65 years with Graves' hyperthyroidism. Sequences were obtained from blood.

This chain's CDR3 is CASRGGDAVDYGYGYTF. Here the CDR3 DNA reads TGTGCCAGCCGGGGAGGGGACGCGGTGGATTATGGCTATGGCTACACCTTC. V usage is TRBV27 and J usage is TRBJ1-2; weak D call: TRBD1 (5 bases). The germline V and J ends were trimmed by 8 bases and 4 bases, with 26 bases remaining between them. The CDR3 has 17 amino acids. Germline-derived CDR1 and CDR2 are MNHEY and SMNVEV (reference sequence).